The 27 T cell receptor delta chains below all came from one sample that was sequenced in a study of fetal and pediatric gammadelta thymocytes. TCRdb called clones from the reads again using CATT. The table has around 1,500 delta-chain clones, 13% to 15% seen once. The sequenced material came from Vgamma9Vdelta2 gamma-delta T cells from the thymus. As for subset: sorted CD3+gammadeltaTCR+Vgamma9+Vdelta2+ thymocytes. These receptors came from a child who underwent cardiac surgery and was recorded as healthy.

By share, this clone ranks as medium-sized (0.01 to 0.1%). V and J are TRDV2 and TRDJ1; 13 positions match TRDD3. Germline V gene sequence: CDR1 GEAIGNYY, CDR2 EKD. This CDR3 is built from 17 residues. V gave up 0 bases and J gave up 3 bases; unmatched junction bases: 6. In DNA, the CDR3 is TGTGCCTGTGACACCTTACTGGGGGATACGGACGCCGATAAACTCATCTTT. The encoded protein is CACDTLLGDTDADKLIF.

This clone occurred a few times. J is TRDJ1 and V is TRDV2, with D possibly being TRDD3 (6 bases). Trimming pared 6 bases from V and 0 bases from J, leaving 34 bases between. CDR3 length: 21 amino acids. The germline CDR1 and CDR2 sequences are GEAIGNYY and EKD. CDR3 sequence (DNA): TGTGCCTGTTTATCACTAAGGCGGGGGGACACGAGGAGAACAAACACCGATAAACTCATCTTT. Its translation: CACLSLRRGDTRRTNTDKLIF.

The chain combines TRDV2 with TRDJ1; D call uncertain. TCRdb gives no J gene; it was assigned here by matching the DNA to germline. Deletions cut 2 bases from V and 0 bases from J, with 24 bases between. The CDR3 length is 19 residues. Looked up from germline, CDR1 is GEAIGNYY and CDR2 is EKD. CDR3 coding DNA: TGTGCCTGTGACAAACTAAAATTAGCACCTGGACCTTACACCGATAAACTCATCTTT. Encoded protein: CACDKLKLAPGPYTDKLIF.

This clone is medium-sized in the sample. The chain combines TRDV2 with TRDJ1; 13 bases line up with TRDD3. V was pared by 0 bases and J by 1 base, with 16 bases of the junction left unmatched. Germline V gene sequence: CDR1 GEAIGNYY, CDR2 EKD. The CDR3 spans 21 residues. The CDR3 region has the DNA TGTGCCTGTGACACCGAGGACCCTATACTGGGGGATACGAACTCCACCGATAAACTCATCTTT. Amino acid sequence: CACDTEDPILGDTNSTDKLIF.

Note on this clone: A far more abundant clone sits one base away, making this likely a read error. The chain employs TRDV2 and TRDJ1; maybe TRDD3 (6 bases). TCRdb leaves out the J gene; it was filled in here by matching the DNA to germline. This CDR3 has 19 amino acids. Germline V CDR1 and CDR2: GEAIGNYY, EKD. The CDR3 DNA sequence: TGTGCCTGCGACAGGCTTAGGAGGCTTACTGGGCCTTACACCGATAAACTCATCTTT. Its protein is CACDRLRRLTGPYTDKLIF.

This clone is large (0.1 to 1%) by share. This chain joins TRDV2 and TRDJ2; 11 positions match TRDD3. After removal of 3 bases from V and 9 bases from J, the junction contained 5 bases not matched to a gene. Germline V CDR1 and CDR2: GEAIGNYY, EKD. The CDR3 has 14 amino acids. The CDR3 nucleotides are TGTGCCTGTGACTCCTTACTGGGGGATACACAACTCTTCTTT. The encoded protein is CACDSLLGDTQLFF.

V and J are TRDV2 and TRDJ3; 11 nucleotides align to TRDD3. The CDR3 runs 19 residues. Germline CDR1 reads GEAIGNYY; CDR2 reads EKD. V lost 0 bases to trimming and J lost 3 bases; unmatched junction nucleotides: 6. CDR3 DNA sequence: TGTGCCTGTGACACCGAGGTGGGGGATACGCGCTGGGACACCCGACAGATGTTTTTC. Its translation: CACDTEVGDTRWDTRQMFF.

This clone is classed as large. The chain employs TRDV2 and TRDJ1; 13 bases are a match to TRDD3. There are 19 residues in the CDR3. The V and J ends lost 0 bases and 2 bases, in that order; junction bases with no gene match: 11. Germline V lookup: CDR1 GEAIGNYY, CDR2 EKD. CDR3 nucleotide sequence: TGTGCCTGTGACACCGCGGACTGGGGGATACGCAGTGAGACCGATAAACTCATCTTT. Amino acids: CACDTADWGIRSETDKLIF.

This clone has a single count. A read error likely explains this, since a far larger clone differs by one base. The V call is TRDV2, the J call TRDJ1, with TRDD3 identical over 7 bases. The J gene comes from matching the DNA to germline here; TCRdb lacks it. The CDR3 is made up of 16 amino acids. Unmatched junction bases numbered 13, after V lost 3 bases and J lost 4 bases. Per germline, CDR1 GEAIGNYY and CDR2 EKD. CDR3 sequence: CACDYRGGRYNDKLIF. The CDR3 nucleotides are TGTGCCTGTGACTATCGTGGGGGACGCTACAACGATAAACTCATCTTT.

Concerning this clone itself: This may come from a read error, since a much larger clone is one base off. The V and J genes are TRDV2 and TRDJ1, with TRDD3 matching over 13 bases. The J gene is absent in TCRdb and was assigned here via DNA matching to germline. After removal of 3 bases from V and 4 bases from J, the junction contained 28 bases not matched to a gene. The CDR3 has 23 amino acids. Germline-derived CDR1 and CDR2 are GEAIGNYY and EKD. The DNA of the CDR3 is TGTGCCTGTGACGTAGTAAACCCTTCCCAGACCGTACTGGGGGATACGCGCAACGATAAACTCATCTTT. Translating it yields CACDVVNPSQTVLGDTRNDKLIF.

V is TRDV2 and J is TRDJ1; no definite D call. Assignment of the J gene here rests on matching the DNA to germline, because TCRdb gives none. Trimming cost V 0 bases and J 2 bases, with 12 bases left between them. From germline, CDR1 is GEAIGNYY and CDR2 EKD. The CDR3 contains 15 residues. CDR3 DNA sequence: TGTGCCTGTGACACCCGCGTGCGACGGACCGATAAACTCATCTTT. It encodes CACDTRVRRTDKLIF.

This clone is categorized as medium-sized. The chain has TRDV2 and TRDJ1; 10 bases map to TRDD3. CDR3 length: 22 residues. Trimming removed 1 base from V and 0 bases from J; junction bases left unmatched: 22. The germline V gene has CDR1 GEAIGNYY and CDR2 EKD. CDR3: CACDTVSNWGIVVEENTDKLIF. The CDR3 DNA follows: TGTGCCTGTGACACGGTCAGTAACTGGGGGATTGTGGTAGAGGAGAACACCGATAAACTCATCTTT.

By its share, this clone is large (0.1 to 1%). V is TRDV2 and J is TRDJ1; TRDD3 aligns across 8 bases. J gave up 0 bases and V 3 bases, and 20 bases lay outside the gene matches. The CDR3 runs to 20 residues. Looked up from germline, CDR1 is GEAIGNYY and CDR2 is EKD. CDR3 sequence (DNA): TGTGCCTGTGACGGAGACGGGAGATGGGGGATCCTGGGGCACACCGATAAACTCATCTTT. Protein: CACDGDGRWGILGHTDKLIF.

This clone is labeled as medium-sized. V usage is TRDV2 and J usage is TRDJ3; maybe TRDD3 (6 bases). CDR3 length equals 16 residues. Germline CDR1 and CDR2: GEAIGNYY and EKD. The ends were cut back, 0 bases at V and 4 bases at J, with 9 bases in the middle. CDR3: CACDTVIRWDTRQMFF. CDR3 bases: TGTGCCTGTGACACCGTGATACGGTGGGACACCCGACAGATGTTTTTC.

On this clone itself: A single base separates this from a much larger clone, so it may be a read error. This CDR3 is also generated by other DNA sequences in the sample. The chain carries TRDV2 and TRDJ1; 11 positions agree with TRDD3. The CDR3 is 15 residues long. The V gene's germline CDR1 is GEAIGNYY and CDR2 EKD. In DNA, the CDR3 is TGTGCATGTGACACGTACTGGGGGATATTTCCCAAACTCATCTTT. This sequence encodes CACDTYWGIFPKLIF.

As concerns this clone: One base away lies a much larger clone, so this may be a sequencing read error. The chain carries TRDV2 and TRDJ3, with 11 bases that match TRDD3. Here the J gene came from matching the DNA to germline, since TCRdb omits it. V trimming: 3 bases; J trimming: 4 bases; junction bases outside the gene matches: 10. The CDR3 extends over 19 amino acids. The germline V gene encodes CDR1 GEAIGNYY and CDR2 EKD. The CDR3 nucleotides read TGTGCCTGTGACCCCGGAACTGGGGGATATTCGTGGGACACCCGACAGATGTTTTTC. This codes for CACDPGTGGYSWDTRQMFF.

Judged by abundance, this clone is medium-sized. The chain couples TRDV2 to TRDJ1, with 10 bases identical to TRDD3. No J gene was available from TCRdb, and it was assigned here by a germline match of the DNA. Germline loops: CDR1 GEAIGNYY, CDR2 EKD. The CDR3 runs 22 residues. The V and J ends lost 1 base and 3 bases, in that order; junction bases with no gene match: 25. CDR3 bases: TGTGCCTGTGACACTCTTTACTGGGGGATCCCGACGGCGCACCGCACCTCCGATAAACTCATCTTT. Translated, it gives CACDTLYWGIPTAHRTSDKLIF.

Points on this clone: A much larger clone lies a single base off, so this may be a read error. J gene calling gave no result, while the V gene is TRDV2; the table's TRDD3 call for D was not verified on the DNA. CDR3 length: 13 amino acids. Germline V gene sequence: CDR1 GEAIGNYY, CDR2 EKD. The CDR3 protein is CACGGGYADKHIF. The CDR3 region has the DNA TGTGCCTGTGGTGGGGGATACGCCGATAAACACATCTTT.

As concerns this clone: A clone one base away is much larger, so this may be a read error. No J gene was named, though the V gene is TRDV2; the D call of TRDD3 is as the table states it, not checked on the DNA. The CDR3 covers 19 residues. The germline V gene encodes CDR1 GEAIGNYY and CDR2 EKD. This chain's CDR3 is CACDTREIWGIPCTDKLIF. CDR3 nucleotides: TGTGCCTGTGACACCCGGGAAATCTGGGGGATACCTTGCACCGATAAACTTATCTTT.

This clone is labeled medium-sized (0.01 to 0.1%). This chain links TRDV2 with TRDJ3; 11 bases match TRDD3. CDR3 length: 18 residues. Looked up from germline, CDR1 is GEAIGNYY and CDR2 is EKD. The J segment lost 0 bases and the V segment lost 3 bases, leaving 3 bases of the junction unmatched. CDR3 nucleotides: TGTGCCTGTGACGTACTGGGGGATAGCTCCTGGGACACCCGACAGATGTTTTTC. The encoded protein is CACDVLGDSSWDTRQMFF.

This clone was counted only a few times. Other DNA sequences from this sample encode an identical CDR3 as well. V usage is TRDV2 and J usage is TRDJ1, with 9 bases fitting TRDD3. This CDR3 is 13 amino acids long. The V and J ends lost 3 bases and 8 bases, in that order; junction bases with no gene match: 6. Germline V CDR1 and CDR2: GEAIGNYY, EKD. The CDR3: CACDDYWGIKLIF. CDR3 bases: TGTGCCTGTGACGATTATTGGGGGATAAAACTCATCTTT.

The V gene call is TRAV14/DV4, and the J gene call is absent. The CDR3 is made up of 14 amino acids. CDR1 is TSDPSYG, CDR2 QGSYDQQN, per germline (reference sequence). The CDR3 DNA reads TGTGCCAGCAGCGGGTCGACAGGAGGAAACACCATATATTTT. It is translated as CASSGSTGGNTIYF.

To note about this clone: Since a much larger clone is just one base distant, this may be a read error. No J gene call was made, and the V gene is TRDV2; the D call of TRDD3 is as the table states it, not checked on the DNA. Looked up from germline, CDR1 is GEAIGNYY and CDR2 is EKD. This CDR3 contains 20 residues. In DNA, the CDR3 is TGTGCCTGTGACACTTCGAACTTTTGGGGGATCCAGGCGTACACCGATAAGCTCATCTTT. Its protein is CACDTSNFWGIQAYTDKLIF.

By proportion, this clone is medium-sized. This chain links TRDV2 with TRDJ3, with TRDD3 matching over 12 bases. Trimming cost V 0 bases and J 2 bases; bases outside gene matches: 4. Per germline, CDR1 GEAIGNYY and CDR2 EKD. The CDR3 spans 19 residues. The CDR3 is CACDTGLGDTAWDTRQMFF. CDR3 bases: TGTGCCTGTGACACCGGGCTGGGGGATACGGCCTGGGACACCCGACAGATGTTTTTC.

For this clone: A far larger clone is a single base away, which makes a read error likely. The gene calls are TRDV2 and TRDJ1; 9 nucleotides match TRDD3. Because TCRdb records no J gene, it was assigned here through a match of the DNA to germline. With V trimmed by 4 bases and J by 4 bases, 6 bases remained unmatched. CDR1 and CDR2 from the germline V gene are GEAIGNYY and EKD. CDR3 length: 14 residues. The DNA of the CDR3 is TGTGCCTGTGAGCGGGGATACGCCTTCGATAAACTCATCTTT. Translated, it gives CACERGYAFDKLIF.

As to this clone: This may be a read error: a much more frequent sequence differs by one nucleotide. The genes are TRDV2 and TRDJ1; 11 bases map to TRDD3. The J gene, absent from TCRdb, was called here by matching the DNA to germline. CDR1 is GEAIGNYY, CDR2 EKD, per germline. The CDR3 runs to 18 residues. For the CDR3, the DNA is TGTGCCAGTGACTCCGACCGTACTGGGGGATATCCCCCCGATAAACTCATCTTT. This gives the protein CASDSDRTGGYPPDKLIF.

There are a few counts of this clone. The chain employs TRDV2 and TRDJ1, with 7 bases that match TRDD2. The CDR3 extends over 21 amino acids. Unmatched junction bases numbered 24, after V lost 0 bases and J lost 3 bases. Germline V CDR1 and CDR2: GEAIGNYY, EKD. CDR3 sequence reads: CACDTGLPKGAAALKADKLIF. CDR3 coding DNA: TGTGCCTGTGACACCGGGCTTCCTAAAGGGGCGGCCGCTCTAAAGGCCGATAAACTCATCTTT.